These T cell receptor beta chains were read from a single sample in a study of vaccination and CD4 T cells after COVID-19. TCRdb recomputed calls from the PCR reads with MiXCR, one row per CDR3 protein. The data contain about 17,000 distinct CDR3 sequences, 45% to 65% of them seen just once; the ten biggest clones take up roughly 15%. For these receptors, no antigen is known. Sample: CD4+ T cells from blood, cultured in vitro. The receptors stem from a human donor who had recovered from COVID-19. CDR3s include the opening cysteine and the closing phenylalanine or tryptophan. Each record gives: J gene, D gene, clone size, V gene, CDR3 length, CDR3 protein, CDR3 DNA. A D gene is named only where the DNA matches it firmly. Some rows mark clone size as missing; the rest say once, few, many or name a class of expanded clone.

TRBJ1-5,TRBD1,NA,TRBV24-1,15,CATSEGTGGSQPQHF,TGTGCCACCAGTGAGGGGACAGGGGGCAGCCAGCCCCAGCATTTT
TRBJ2-1,NA,NA,TRBV20-1,14,CSARVNPGDNEQFF,TGCAGTGCTAGAGTAAACCCAGGTGACAATGAGCAGTTCTTC
TRBJ2-1,TRBD2,NA,TRBV20-1,14,CSARTSGRVNEQFF,TGCAGTGCACGGACTAGCGGGAGGGTCAATGAGCAGTTCTTC
TRBJ1-2,NA,NA,TRBV15,15,CATSRSYTGDYGYTF,TGTGCCACCAGCAGGAGTTACACGGGGGACTATGGCTACACCTTC
TRBJ1-1,NA,NA,TRBV6-4,14,CASSRTAMNTEAFF,TGTGCCAGCAGCAGGACAGCCATGAACACTGAAGCTTTCTTT
TRBJ2-5,NA,NA,TRBV12-5,13,CASGLGGSETQYF,TGTGCTAGTGGTTTGGGGGGCTCGGAGACCCAGTACTTC
TRBJ1-2,NA,NA,TRBV7-3,13,CASSLARGYGYTF,TGTGCCAGCAGTTTAGCCAGGGGCTATGGCTACACCTTC
TRBJ1-6,NA,NA,TRBV6-1,15,CASSERQAYNSPLHF,TGTGCCAGCAGTGAACGGCAGGCCTATAATTCACCCCTCCACTTT
TRBJ2-7,TRBD2,NA,TRBV20-1,15,CSAREGTSGANEQYF,TGCAGTGCGAGGGAGGGGACTAGCGGGGCAAACGAGCAGTACTTC
TRBJ2-7,NA,NA,TRBV7-2,12,CASSLIKNEQYF,TGTGCCAGCAGCTTAATAAAGAACGAGCAGTACTTC
TRBJ1-4,NA,NA,TRBV27,15,CASGTAGGLREKLFF,TGTGCCAGCGGCACCGCGGGGGGCCTAAGAGAAAAACTGTTTTTT
TRBJ1-2,NA,few,TRBV27,13,CASSLNGNYGYTF,TGTGCCAGCAGTTTAAACGGAAACTATGGCTACACCTTC
TRBJ2-1,NA,few,TRBV20-1,14,CSASRGALGNEQFF,TGCAGTGCTAGTCGGGGGGCACTTGGGAATGAGCAGTTCTTC
TRBJ1-1,NA,few,TRBV15,13,CATSTRTASGMLF,TGTGCCACCAGCACCCGGACAGCATCCGGGATGCTCTTT
TRBJ2-5,TRBD1,few,TRBV6-1,13,CASRRDRDETQYF,TGTGCCAGCAGACGTGACAGGGACGAGACCCAGTACTTC
TRBJ1-5,NA,NA,TRBV6-5,14,CASSYNRKEGPQHF,TGTGCCAGCAGTTACAACAGAAAAGAGGGGCCCCAGCATTTT
TRBJ1-2,NA,NA,TRBV2,13,CASRPGGNYGYTF,TGTGCCAGCAGGCCCGGAGGGAACTATGGCTACACCTTC
TRBJ2-5,NA,NA,TRBV20-1,11,CSARASETQYF,TGCAGTGCTAGAGCCTCGGAGACCCAGTACTTC
TRBJ2-5,TRBD2,NA,TRBV11-2,13,CASRTSGQETQYF,TGTGCCAGCAGGACTAGCGGCCAAGAGACCCAGTACTTC
TRBJ1-2,NA,NA,TRBV15,12,CATSRDGWGYTF,TGTGCCACCAGCAGAGATGGGTGGGGCTACACCTTC
TRBJ2-3,TRBD1,NA,TRBV18,13,CASTQGAADTQYF,TGTGCCAGCACTCAGGGGGCGGCAGATACGCAGTATTTT
TRBJ1-2,TRBD1,NA,TRBV4-1,13,CASSQWDRDGYTF,TGCGCCAGCAGCCAATGGGACAGAGACGGCTACACCTTC
TRBJ2-2,NA,NA,TRBV7-8,17,CASSLALLARNTGELFF,TGTGCCAGCAGCTTAGCGCTTTTAGCCCGGAACACCGGGGAGCTGTTTTTT
TRBJ1-3,NA,NA,TRBV15,15,CATSRDRGSGNTIYF,TGTGCCACCAGCAGAGATCGGGGAAGTGGAAACACCATATATTTT
TRBJ2-7,TRBD2,NA,TRBV19,15,CASSRGLARSYEQYF,TGTGCCAGTAGTAGGGGACTAGCACGCTCCTACGAGCAGTACTTC